These 8 T cell receptor beta chains were sequenced from one sample in a study of shared clonotypes between healthy human individuals. Repertoires were generated with immunoSEQ multiplex PCR, while TCRdb's copy carries only in-frame clones and drops some. Here the sample spans millions of clones, around nine tenths being singletons. Input material: naive CD4+ T cells sorted from blood. Sample subset: CD45RA+ positively selected. The receptors stem from a man aged 18 to 29 in good health.

V gene TRBV19 combines with J gene TRBJ2-7, with 10 bases identical to TRBD1. V lost 5 bases and J lost 6; bases outside the gene matches: 7. The length of the CDR3 is 14 residues. Germline assignment: CDR1 LNHDA and CDR2 SQIVND (reference sequence). CDR3 protein: CASSVGTGDVEQYF. The CDR3 coding sequence is TGTGCCAGTAGTGTCGGGACAGGGGATGTCGAGCAGTACTTC.

The chain has TRBV18 and TRBJ2-5; TRBD1 or TRBD2 may be the D gene (5 bases each). V was cut by 2 bases and J by 0 bases, with 10 bases left in between. The CDR3 totals 15 residues. CDR1 is KGHSH and CDR2 is LQKENI in the germline V gene. In nucleotides, the CDR3 is TGTGCCAGCTCACCAGATCTGGGGGACCAAGAGACCCAGTACTTC. It encodes CASSPDLGDQETQYF.

This clone appeared a few times. The same CDR3 is also encoded by other DNA sequences in this sample. The chain employs TRBV5-1 and TRBJ1-2; D gene unclear. The CDR3 runs 12 residues. With 4 bases removed from V and 5 bases from J, the gap between germline ends came to 9 bases. CDR1 is SGHRS, CDR2 YFSETQ, per germline. CDR3 DNA sequence: TGCGCCAGCAGCCCTGACAATTATGGCTACACCTTC. Amino acid sequence: CASSPDNYGYTF.

The V and J genes are TRBV9 and TRBJ2-7; a possible D gene is TRBD2 (6 bases). Trimming took 0 bases from V and 3 from J, leaving 13 bases between them. CDR1 is SGDLS and CDR2 is YYNGEE in the germline V gene. The CDR3 sequence is 15 residues long. The CDR3 DNA reads as TGTGCCAGCAGCGTAGCGGAGCGGCGGGACTACGAGCAGTACTTC. It encodes CASSVAERRDYEQYF. The complete variable domain, with remaining parts taken from reference TRBV9 and TRBJ2-7, reads DSGVTQTPKHLITATGQRVTLRCSPRSGDLSVYWYQQSLDQGLQFLIQYYNGEERAKGNILERFSAQQFPDLHSELNLSSLELGDSALYFCASSVAERRDYEQYFGPGTRLTVT.

This chain links TRBV28 with TRBJ1-5, with D unresolved. With 3 bases removed from V and 8 bases from J, the gap between germline ends came to 8 bases. The CDR3 extends over 12 amino acids. Germline lookup yields CDR1 MDHEN and CDR2 SYDVKM. The CDR3 DNA sequence: TGTGCCAGCAGTTTTATGGATAAGCCCCAGCATTTT. Its translation: CASSFMDKPQHF.

The V and J genes are TRBV28 and TRBJ1-5, with D perhaps TRBD1 (6 bases). V lost 2 bases to trimming and J lost 3 bases, with 11 bases between them. In germline, CDR1 is MDHEN, CDR2 SYDVKM. The CDR3 consists of 15 residues. In DNA form, the CDR3 reads TGTGCCAGCAGTTTACAGGGGACACTCAATCAGCCCCAGCATTTT. This codes for CASSLQGTLNQPQHF.

The CDR3: CASSRWWGYEQYF. The CDR3, as DNA: TGTGCCAGCAGTCGATGGTGGGGGTACGAGCAGTACTTC. The chain joins TRBV11-2 to TRBJ2-7; TRBD1 or TRBD2 may be the D gene (5 bases each). CDR1 is SGHAT, CDR2 FQNNGV, per germline. The CDR3 extends over 13 amino acids. Between the trimmed V and J ends, which lost 6 bases and 4 bases, there was a span of 13 bases.

The chain couples TRBV30 to TRBJ2-3; 12 bases line up with TRBD2. The CDR3 covers 15 residues. V shed 2 bases, J shed 5 bases, and the junction held 5 bases outside the gene matches. Looked up from germline, CDR1 is GTSNPN and CDR2 is SVGIG (reference sequence). The chain's CDR3 is CAWSTLAGGVDTQYF. The CDR3 nucleotides read TGTGCCTGGAGTACACTAGCGGGAGGTGTAGATACGCAGTATTTT.